This section outlines one TCR beta chain sequence together with its context. The data are from a study of blood T cell repertoires in COVID-19. Study summary: Specimens from acute and convalescent COVID-19 originated in the United States, Italy and Spain.

Original processing notes: Amplification of reference gene primers was used by the study to estimate nucleated cell counts. Using immunoSEQ multiplex PCR, the repertoire was profiled, and TCRdb retains in-frame clones only, with some absent. That table supplies the V and J calls and clone size; D and trimming were determined from the DNA. The profile shows 130,000 to 150,000 clones, about 84% of them singletons. The specimen sequenced was peripheral blood. The source is an elderly woman in a cohort sampled during active or convalescent COVID-19.

The CDR3 region is CASSLDINRRDGYTF. The DNA of the CDR3 is TGTGCCAGCAGCTTAGATATAAACAGGCGCGATGGCTACACCTTC. This chain uses TRBV11-2 with TRBJ1-2, with D possibly matching TRBD1 (5 bases). Germline assignment: CDR1 SGHAT and CDR2 FQNNGV. The CDR3 covers 15 residues. The germline V and J ends were trimmed by 0 bases and 6 bases, with 14 bases remaining between them.